Listed below are T cell receptor beta chains from one sample, sequenced in a study of cytomegalovirus exposure and HLA in healthy donors. Assay: immunoSEQ multiplex PCR; the TCRdb copy retains only in-frame clones and omits some. Of 100,000 to 150,000 clones in the sample, approximately 83% are singletons; the top ten hold less than 1.5%. The specimen was PBMCs. The receptors were gathered from a girl aged 2 to 10 in good health and CMV-seronegative. The CDR3 runs from the conserved cysteine through the conserved F or W. The D gene is left open where the match is weak. Only part of the rows carry a size: once, few, many, or a class if the clone is expanded.

size: .
D: .
J: TRBJ2-2
V: TRBV2
CDR3: CASRVGQGGTGELFF
DNA: TGTGCCAGCAGAGTGGGGCAGGGGGGCACCGGGGAGCTGTTTTTT

size: few
D: TRBD2
J: TRBJ2-7
V: TRBV6-1
CDR3: CASSEAVGTSGFGEQYF
DNA: TGTGCCAGCAGTGAAGCGGTAGGAACTAGCGGCTTTGGGGAGCAGTACTTC

size: .
D: .
J: TRBJ1-5
V: TRBV28
CDR3: CASSSYQPQHF
DNA: TGTGCCAGCAGTTCATATCAGCCCCAGCATTTT

size: .
D: .
J: TRBJ2-7
V: TRBV30
CDR3: CAWSRQGYEQYF
DNA: TGTGCCTGGAGCCGCCAGGGCTACGAGCAGTACTTC

size: .
D: .
J: TRBJ2-3
V: TRBV5-6
CDR3: CASSTVSSLSTDTQYF
DNA: TGTGCCAGCAGCACCGTTTCTAGCTTAAGCACAGATACGCAGTATTTT

size: .
D: TRBD1
J: TRBJ1-1
V: TRBV25-1
CDR3: CASSEVDRGSMIIF
DNA: TGTGCCAGCAGTGAAGTCGACAGGGGATCGATGATAATCTTT

size: once
D: .
J: TRBJ2-3
V: TRBV7-2
CDR3: CASSLAMGGLGDTQYF
DNA: TGTGCCAGCAGCTTAGCGATGGGGGGGCTAGGGGATACGCAGTATTTT

size: .
D: .
J: TRBJ2-7
V: TRBV21-1
CDR3: CASSKDRGFHEQYF
DNA: TGTGCCAGCAGCAAAGACAGGGGTTTCCACGAGCAGTACTTC

size: few
D: .
J: TRBJ2-6
V: TRBV6-5
CDR3: CASRPPGTGANVLTF
DNA: TGTGCCAGCAGGCCTCCAGGGACTGGGGCCAACGTCCTGACTTTC

size: few
D: TRBD2
J: TRBJ2-1
V: TRBV25-1
CDR3: CASSDHTSGGPYNEQFF
DNA: TGTGCCAGCAGTGACCATACTAGCGGGGGTCCTTACAATGAGCAGTTCTTC

size: .
D: .
J: TRBJ2-5
V: TRBV7-6
CDR3: CASSPVGGAPPRSQYF
DNA: TGTGCCAGCAGCCCGGTGGGGGGGGCGCCCCCAAGATCCCAGTACTTC

size: .
D: .
J: TRBJ2-2
V: TRBV4-1
CDR3: CASSQVNLGVPEGELFF
DNA: TGCGCCAGCAGCCAAGTCAATTTAGGGGTCCCGGAAGGGGAGCTGTTTTTT

size: .
D: TRBD1
J: TRBJ2-7
V: TRBV18
CDR3: CASSPYPGGLYEQYF
DNA: TGTGCCAGCTCACCATACCCAGGGGGCCTCTACGAGCAGTACTTC

size: .
D: TRBD1
J: TRBJ2-7
V: TRBV2
CDR3: CASRDRAYEQYF
DNA: TGTGCCAGCAGGGACAGGGCCTACGAGCAGTACTTC

size: .
D: TRBD2
J: TRBJ2-7
V: TRBV2
CDR3: CASSGLAGSYEQYF
DNA: TGTGCCAGCAGTGGACTAGCGGGCTCCTACGAGCAGTACTTC

size: .
D: .
J: TRBJ2-1
V: TRBV10-1
CDR3: CASSESREYSSYNEQFF
DNA: TGCGCCAGCAGTGAAAGTCGGGAGTACAGCTCCTACAATGAGCAGTTCTTC

size: .
D: TRBD2
J: TRBJ2-3
V: TRBV10-1
CDR3: CASSEYRLAGDPSGTDTQYF
DNA: TGCGCCAGCAGTGAGTATAGGCTAGCGGGAGATCCCTCTGGCACAGATACGCAGTATTTT

size: .
D: .
J: TRBJ1-1
V: TRBV7-9
CDR3: CASSEIGHSNTEAFF
DNA: TGTGCCAGCAGCGAGATCGGACATTCGAACACTGAAGCTTTCTTT

size: once
D: TRBD1
J: TRBJ2-5
V: TRBV14
CDR3: CASSQDRSGEQYF
DNA: TGTGCCAGCAGCCAGGACAGGTCGGGTGAGCAGTACTTC

size: .
D: TRBD1
J: TRBJ2-5
V: TRBV7-6
CDR3: CASSPGTGIIQETQYF
DNA: TGTGCCAGCAGCCCCGGGACAGGCATCATCCAAGAGACCCAGTACTTC

size: .
D: TRBD1
J: TRBJ1-6
V: TRBV30
CDR3: CAQGQGLSPLHF
DNA: TGTGCCCAGGGACAGGGGTTGTCACCCCTCCACTTT

size: .
D: TRBD2
J: TRBJ2-5
V: TRBV28
CDR3: CASSSPGLAEQETQYF
DNA: TGTGCCAGCAGTTCTCCGGGACTAGCGGAACAAGAGACCCAGTACTTC

size: few
D: .
J: TRBJ1-1
V: TRBV4-3
CDR3: CASSQRAGLEAFF
DNA: TGCGCCAGCAGCCAACGGGCGGGGCTTGAAGCTTTCTTT

size: .
D: .
J: TRBJ1-2
V: TRBV14
CDR3: CASSQDRRVGYTF
DNA: TGTGCCAGCAGCCAAGATAGACGGGTTGGCTACACCTTC

size: once
D: TRBD1
J: TRBJ1-4
V: TRBV7-9
CDR3: CASSPGQGARGNEKLFF
DNA: TGTGCCAGCAGCCCCGGACAGGGGGCGAGGGGTAATGAAAAACTGTTTTTT

size: .
D: TRBD2
J: TRBJ2-1
V: TRBV4-1
CDR3: CASSQNPRPSGRAPGQFF
DNA: TGCGCCAGCAGCCAAAACCCCAGGCCTAGCGGGAGGGCCCCAGGGCAGTTCTTC

size: .
D: .
J: TRBJ1-1
V: TRBV4-1
CDR3: CASSQALRTANTEAFF
DNA: TGCGCCAGCAGCCAAGCACTCAGGACAGCGAACACTGAAGCTTTCTTT

size: .
D: TRBD1
J: TRBJ1-2
V: TRBV27
CDR3: CASSPRSGGRYGYTF
DNA: TGTGCCAGCAGTCCCCGGTCAGGGGGCAGGTATGGCTACACCTTC

size: once
D: TRBD2
J: TRBJ2-3
V: TRBV5-4
CDR3: CASSFLLAGSTDTQYF
DNA: TGTGCCAGCAGCTTTCTACTAGCGGGAAGCACAGATACGCAGTATTTT

size: .
D: TRBD1
J: TRBJ1-5
V: TRBV5-1
CDR3: CASSLGQGSQPQHF
DNA: TGCGCCAGCAGCTTGGGACAGGGAAGTCAGCCCCAGCATTTT

size: .
D: TRBD1
J: TRBJ1-1
V: TRBV29-1
CDR3: CSVEQGAISEAFF
DNA: TGCAGCGTTGAACAGGGGGCGATCAGTGAAGCTTTCTTT

size: .
D: .
J: TRBJ1-4
V: TRBV2
CDR3: CASSVPAAEKLFF
DNA: TGTGCCAGCAGTGTCCCCGCGGCGGAAAAACTGTTTTTT

size: few
D: TRBD1
J: TRBJ2-7
V: TRBV5-6
CDR3: CASSWGTGSYEQYF
DNA: TGTGCCAGCAGCTGGGGGACAGGGTCCTACGAGCAGTACTTC

size: .
D: TRBD1
J: TRBJ1-1
V: TRBV10-3
CDR3: CAISESRQGVLRNTEAFF
DNA: TGTGCCATCAGTGAGTCAAGACAGGGGGTACTGAGGAACACTGAAGCTTTCTTT

size: .
D: TRBD2
J: TRBJ2-4
V: TRBV6-1
CDR3: CASSDRLAGPGAKNIQYF
DNA: TGTGCCAGCAGTGATCGACTAGCGGGGCCGGGGGCCAAAAACATTCAGTACTTC

size: .
D: TRBD1
J: TRBJ2-3
V: TRBV28
CDR3: CASSPTGAGASTDTQYF
DNA: TGTGCCAGCAGTCCCACAGGGGCAGGGGCTAGCACAGATACGCAGTATTTT

size: .
D: TRBD1
J: TRBJ1-1
V: TRBV19
CDR3: CASSRAGGLISTEAFF
DNA: TGTGCCAGTAGTCGGGCAGGGGGATTGATTAGCACTGAAGCTTTCTTT

size: few
D: TRBD2
J: TRBJ2-3
V: TRBV7-3
CDR3: CASSLLGLAGDTQYF
DNA: TGTGCCAGCAGCTTATTGGGACTAGCGGGTGATACGCAGTATTTT

size: .
D: TRBD1
J: TRBJ2-7
V: TRBV2
CDR3: CASSEAGTGFFYEQYF
DNA: TGTGCCAGCAGTGAAGCGGGGACAGGGTTTTTCTACGAGCAGTACTTC

size: .
D: TRBD2
J: TRBJ2-5
V: TRBV25-1
CDR3: CASSETSGEETQYF
DNA: TGTGCCAGCAGTGAGACTAGCGGGGAAGAGACCCAGTACTTC